One sample yielded the 3 T cell receptor beta chains listed below, sequenced in a study of cytomegalovirus exposure and HLA in healthy donors. Primers: 60 Vbeta forward and 13 Jbeta reverse. TCRdb's table, derived via immunoSEQ multiplex PCR, lists solely in-frame clones and lacks some. The sample shows over 150,000 clones, 75% to 90% of them seen only once. Sequenced: PBMCs. These receptors originate from a young man in good health and CMV-seropositive.

The chain employs TRBV6-1 and TRBJ1-2; D unclear. Germline CDR1 MNHNS, CDR2 SASEGT. The ends were cut back, 6 bases at V and 3 bases at J, with 8 bases in the middle. The CDR3 contains 12 residues. DNA for the CDR3: TGTGCCAGCAGCCCAGAGGACTATGGCTACACCTTC. Its protein product is CASSPEDYGYTF.

The chain is built from TRBV14 and TRBJ2-2; no definite D call. Trimming left V 4 bases short and J 6 bases short, with 6 bases between. Germline values: CDR1 SGHDN, CDR2 FVKESK. The CDR3 totals 12 residues. This CDR3 is CASSPVSGELFF. For the CDR3, the DNA is TGTGCCAGCAGCCCAGTGTCCGGGGAGCTGTTTTTT.

This clone was seen only a few times. The chain's CDR3 is CASSQEGETFHGGPGYGYTF. DNA of the CDR3: TGCGCCAGCAGCCAAGAGGGCGAAACATTCCACGGAGGGCCCGGCTATGGCTACACCTTC. The chain joins TRBV4-1 to TRBJ1-2; the D is unclear. Trimming cost V 0 bases and J 4 bases, with 27 bases left between them. Germline CDR1 MGHRA, CDR2 YSYEKL. The CDR3 covers 20 residues.